This TCR beta chain was observed in a study of T cell changes during pregnancy in multiple sclerosis. This clone was recorded once. Using immunoSEQ multiplex PCR, the repertoire was profiled, and TCRdb retains in-frame clones only, with some absent. This table holds some 74,000 clones, around 92% found once. Trimming removed 4 bases at V and 0 bases at J, with 20 bases between. Looked up from germline, CDR1 is SGHRS and CDR2 is YFSETQ. The CDR3 length is 18 residues. The sample consisted of peripheral blood, taken before pregnancy. The sequence was collected from a female donor with multiple sclerosis, enrolled in a pregnancy study. The gene calls are TRBV5-1 and TRBJ2-1, with D perhaps TRBD1 (5 bases). CDR3 coding DNA: TGCGCCAGCAGCACCCTCGGGCAGGGCTCCGGCTCCTACAATGAGCAGTTCTTC. It yields the protein CASSTLGQGSGSYNEQFF.